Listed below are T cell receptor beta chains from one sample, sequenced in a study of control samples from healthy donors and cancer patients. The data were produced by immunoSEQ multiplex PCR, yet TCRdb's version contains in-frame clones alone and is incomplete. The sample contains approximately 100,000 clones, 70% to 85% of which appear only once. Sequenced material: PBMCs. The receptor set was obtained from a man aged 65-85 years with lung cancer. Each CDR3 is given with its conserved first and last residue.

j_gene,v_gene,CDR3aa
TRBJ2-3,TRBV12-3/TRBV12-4,CASSLGGADTQYF
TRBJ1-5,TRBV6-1,CASSDTDLINQPQHF
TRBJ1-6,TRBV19,CASRRGTGGVSSPLHF
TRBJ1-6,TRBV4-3,CASSQDLKTPLHF
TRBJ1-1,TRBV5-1,CASSGRGGNTEAFF
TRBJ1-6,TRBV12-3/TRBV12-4,CASTRNRNSPLHF
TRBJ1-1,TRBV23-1,CASSQDRGATEAFF
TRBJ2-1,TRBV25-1,CASSEPGWNEQFF
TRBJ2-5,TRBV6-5,CASSPTSGGRETQYF
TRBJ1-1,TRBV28,CASRPGRIKNTEAFF
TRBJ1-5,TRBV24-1,CATSDGTGGGYSNQPQHF
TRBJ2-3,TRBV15,CATSRGRTGPDTQYF
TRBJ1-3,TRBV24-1,CATSDVETGNTIYF
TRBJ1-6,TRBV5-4,CASRDSYNSPLHF
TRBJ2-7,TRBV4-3,CASSQVPGSFYEQYF
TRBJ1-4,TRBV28,CASSSGIEKLFF
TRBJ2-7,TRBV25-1,CASRGGTVYEQYF
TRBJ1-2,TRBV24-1,CATSDFQQNYGYTF
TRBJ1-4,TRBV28,CASSFRSGWDEKLFF
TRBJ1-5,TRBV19,CASSIGTGGHQPQHF
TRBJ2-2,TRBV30,CARRTSGALGELFF
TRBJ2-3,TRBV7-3,CASSLVAGDLTQYF
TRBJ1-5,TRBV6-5,CASRPQGVSNQPQHF
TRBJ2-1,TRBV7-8,CASSSPGNEQFF
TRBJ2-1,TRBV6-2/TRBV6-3,CASSYSPTTARYNEQFF
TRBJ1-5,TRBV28,CATRDGNQPQHF
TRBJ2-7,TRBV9,CASSVYPGFEQYF